This TCR beta chain was recovered during a study of Ad26.COV2.S vaccination and SARS-CoV-2 variants. Sample treatment: about 20 received Ad26.COV2.S at low or high dose, single or two shots; 5 received placebo; per-sample allocation not given. Sampling occurred on day 63 after the first vaccine or placebo injection. Expression of Wuhan-strain SARS-CoV-2 spike came from the Ad26 vector that formed the vaccine. TCRdb's copy holds only in-frame clones and misses some; the assay was immunoSEQ multiplex PCR. The sample yields about 350,000 clones, roughly 85% seen once. The input for sequencing was peripheral blood, taken in a trial of Ad26.COV2.S vaccine versus placebo. The receptor was derived from a person aged 18-60 years who received the Ad26.COV2.S COVID-19 vaccine or a placebo.

In DNA form, the CDR3 reads TGTGCCAGCAGCTCCCATCCCGCCTCCTCCTACAATGAGCAGTTCTTC. Protein sequence: CASSSHPASSYNEQFF. The chain has TRBV9 and TRBJ2-1; D unclear. The V and J ends lost 4 bases and 0 bases respectively, with 14 bases between them. Germline CDR1 and CDR2: SGDLS and YYNGEE. There are 16 residues in the CDR3.